This TCR beta chain was identified during a study of glioma-infiltrating T cells. Study-level results: Non-neoplastic patients had below-expected tissue-blood divergence, while all gliomas exceeded expectation.

The CDR3 length is 14 residues. CDR1 is SGHNT and CDR2 is YYREEE in the germline V gene (reference sequence). The V end lost 4 bases, the J end lost 5 bases, and 15 bases lay between the germline ends. The iRepertoire nested amplicon-rescue multiplex PCR amplified TCR alpha and beta CDR3s from RNA. TCRdb re-analysed the multiplex PCR reads in MiXCR, keeping a single row per CDR3 protein. Here the sample spans about 94,000 distinct CDR3 sequences, less than 30% being singletons. As for this clonotype: Its antigen is not known.

The chain couples TRBV5-4 to TRBJ2-5; maybe TRBD1 (6 bases). The sequence came from a human donor with low-grade glioma or glioblastoma, undergoing nonglioma brain surgery, or in good health (not recorded which). The specimen sequenced was glioma tissue, nonneoplastic brain tissue, or PBMCs (not recorded which). The CDR3: CASSIYRERETQYF. The DNA for the CDR3 is TGTGCCAGCAGCATCTACAGGGAGCGGGAGACCCAGTACTTC.